This TCR beta chain was sequenced during a study of kidney transplant recipient with SARS-CoV-2 infection. In TCRdb, the reads were re-called with MiXCR into one record per CDR3 protein. Of some 220,000 distinct CDR3 sequences listed, about 28% are singletons. This CDR3 is 17 amino acids long. Per germline, CDR1 LGHDT and CDR2 YNNKEL (reference sequence). About this clonotype: Being one base from a much bigger clone, this may be a read error.

The chain carries TRBV3-1 and TRBJ1-1; D ambiguous. The sample in question was a blood sample, obtained at baseline and between days 110 and 120 from a kidney transplant recipient. This clonotype originated in a young adult male patient who had COVID-19 and was a kidney transplant recipient. Part of the T cell pool may stem from the graft donor. CDR3 sequence: CANSEFNPISIRTEAFF. The CDR3 DNA reads as TGTGCCAACAGCGAGTTTAATCCCATTTCAATTCGCACTGAAGCTTTCTTT.